This TCR beta chain stems from a study of identical twins. V lost 6 bases to trimming and J lost 8 bases, with 8 bases between them. The CDR3 totals 11 residues. Germline assignment: CDR1 MDHEN and CDR2 SYDVKM. There are a few counts of this clonotype. Its target is unknown. A universal primer site came from template switching; cDNA carried unique molecular identifiers. TCRdb independently ran MiXCR on the 5' RACE reads; one entry per CDR3 protein. The sample consists of some 300,000 distinct CDR3 sequences, roughly an eighth of them appearing once. Among all donors, each was a healthy Caucasian. Regarding the study as a whole: For monozygotic twins, models underestimated out-of-frame TCR alpha sharing.

The sample was also reused in another study, on yellow fever vaccine responses in identical twins. This second study notes: Reportedly, the T cell response mounted by twins to vaccine seemed partly convergent, partly personalized.

This clonotype was obtained from a woman aged 18-35 years in good health. The sequencing sample was made of CD8+ T cells sorted from blood. The rearrangement joins TRBV28 to TRBJ2-1; D ambiguous. CDR3 sequence reads: CASSRQYEQFF. The CDR3 coding sequence is TGTGCCAGCAGCCGCCAGTATGAGCAGTTCTTC. The full variable domain, rest sourced from reference TRBV28 and TRBJ2-1, is DVKVTQSSRYLVKRTGEKVFLECVQDMDHENMFWYRQDPGLGLRLIYFSYDVKMKEKGDIPEGYSVSREKKERFSLILESASTNQTSMYLCASSRQYEQFFGPGTRLTVL.